The rows below give T cell receptor beta chains drawn from one sample of a study of blood T cell repertoires in COVID-19. The table came from immunoSEQ multiplex PCR; TCRdb's copy has only in-frame clones and leaves some out. The sample consists of about 140,000 clones, 84% of them appearing once. Source material: peripheral blood. These TCRs come from a woman of 80 years or more in a cohort sampled during active or convalescent COVID-19. Each CDR3 is given with its conserved first and last residue. A D gene is named only where the DNA matches it firmly. The size field is filled for only some rows; it gives once, few, many or a size class.

clone_size,j_call,d_call,v_call,cdr3_nt,cdr3_aa
NA,TRBJ1-2,TRBD1,TRBV7-6,TGTGCCAGCAGCCCGGGACAGCTTACAAATGGCTACACCTTC,CASSPGQLTNGYTF
NA,TRBJ1-2,TRBD1,TRBV6-5,TGTGCCAGCATTCACAGGGGGTCTGGCTATGGCTACACCTTC,CASIHRGSGYGYTF
NA,TRBJ1-1,NA,TRBV19,TGTGCCAGTAGTATTTCGACAGGTAGGAGGACTGAAGCTTTCTTT,CASSISTGRRTEAFF
NA,TRBJ2-3,NA,TRBV2,TGTGCCAGCATAAGACTCACAGATACGCAGTATTTT,CASIRLTDTQYF
NA,TRBJ2-1,NA,TRBV7-2,TGTGCCAGCAGCTTAATACGGGGGAGCTACAATGAGCAGTTCTTC,CASSLIRGSYNEQFF
NA,TRBJ2-5,TRBD2,TRBV11-2,TGTGCCAGCAGCGGGGGACTAGCTCAAGAGACCCAGTACTTC,CASSGGLAQETQYF
few,TRBJ1-6,TRBD1,TRBV7-9,TGTGCCAGCAGCCCCCACTGGGGGACAGGGGAAGCTTCGGATTCACCCCTCCACTTT,CASSPHWGTGEASDSPLHF
NA,TRBJ1-2,TRBD1,TRBV24-1,TGTGCCACCAGCGGCAGGGGGAAAGATGGCTACACCTTC,CATSGRGKDGYTF
NA,TRBJ1-1,NA,TRBV10-3,TGTGCCATCAAACAGGCGAACACTGAAGCTTTCTTT,CAIKQANTEAFF
once,TRBJ2-6,NA,TRBV7-2,TGTGCCAGCAGACCTAGGAACTCTGGGGCCAACGTCCTGACTTTC,CASRPRNSGANVLTF
NA,TRBJ1-4,TRBD1,TRBV5-5,TGTGCCAGCAGCTTGGGGCCGACAGGGGTTAATGAAAAACTGTTTTTT,CASSLGPTGVNEKLFF
few,TRBJ1-1,NA,TRBV19,TGTGCCAGTAGGGGGGGGAGTCTACAAGAAGCTTTCTTT,CASRGGSLQEAFF
few,TRBJ1-1,NA,TRBV10-3,TGTGCCACGGGACAAGGCACTGAAGCTTTCTTT,CATGQGTEAFF
NA,TRBJ1-3,NA,TRBV7-2,TGTGCCAGCAGCTTAGCCTACGGAGAAAGCTCTGGAAACACCATATATTTT,CASSLAYGESSGNTIYF
NA,TRBJ2-7,TRBD1,TRBV5-1,TGCGCCAGCAGCGTCCGGGACAGAACCTACGAGCAGTACTTC,CASSVRDRTYEQYF
NA,TRBJ2-3,NA,TRBV5-1,TGCGCCAGCAGACTGGGCTCCAGCACAGATACGCAGTATTTT,CASRLGSSTDTQYF
NA,TRBJ1-4,NA,TRBV19,TGTGCCAGTAGTAAACAGGTATCCGGTGAAAAACTGTTTTTT,CASSKQVSGEKLFF
NA,TRBJ2-3,NA,TRBV18,TGTGCCAGCTCACCACCGAGTACTAGCACAGATACGCAGTATTTT,CASSPPSTSTDTQYF
few,TRBJ1-6,TRBD1,TRBV5-1,TGCGCCAGCAGCTTGGGGGCCGGGACAGGGAACGGCTCACCCCTCCACTTT,CASSLGAGTGNGSPLHF
NA,TRBJ1-5,TRBD1,TRBV19,TGTGCCAGTAGTACTATACCGGGACAGGGGGCACGAAATCAGCCCCAGCATTTT,CASSTIPGQGARNQPQHF
once,TRBJ1-2,TRBD1,TRBV9,TGTGCCAGCAGCGTAGATGGCAGGGGGCTTAATGGCTACACCTTC,CASSVDGRGLNGYTF
NA,TRBJ1-1,NA,TRBV7-2,TGTGCCAGCAGCTTAGTAGGTGGGGCCACTGAAGCTTTCTTT,CASSLVGGATEAFF
few,TRBJ1-1,TRBD1,TRBV6-5,TGTGCCAGCAGTTACTCGACAGGGGTGAACACTGAAGCTTTCTTT,CASSYSTGVNTEAFF
NA,TRBJ1-2,NA,TRBV7-9,TGTGCCAGCAGCTCCGGATCGGGGTTCGGTGGCTACACCTTC,CASSSGSGFGGYTF
NA,TRBJ2-5,TRBD2,TRBV28,TGTGCCAGCAGTTCCTCGGGGGGATCAGAGACCCAGTACTTC,CASSSSGGSETQYF
NA,TRBJ1-6,NA,TRBV28,TGTGCCAGCAGTCCAGGAGGGGCGAGTAGGAGAGATTCACCCCTCCACTTT,CASSPGGASRRDSPLHF
once,TRBJ2-5,TRBD1,TRBV6-5,TGTGCCAGCAACCGAGACAGGGCCCCAGAGACCCAGTACTTC,CASNRDRAPETQYF
NA,TRBJ2-5,NA,TRBV7-3,TGTGCCAGCAGCTTAGGAGTCCAAGAGACCCAGTACTTC,CASSLGVQETQYF
NA,TRBJ1-5,TRBD1,TRBV6-5,TGTGCCAGCAGTCGACTTCCGGGACAGGGTAGGCCCCAGCATTTT,CASSRLPGQGRPQHF
NA,TRBJ2-6,TRBD1,TRBV18,TGTGCCAGCCAGGGGGCCCTCTCTGGGGCCAACGTCCTGACTTTC,CASQGALSGANVLTF
NA,TRBJ1-2,NA,TRBV12-2,TGTGCAAGTCGCTTAGTAGGGACAGGACCCTATGGCTACACCTTC,CASRLVGTGPYGYTF
NA,TRBJ1-1,NA,TRBV5-4,TGTGCCAGCAGCTGGGAGGACACTGAAGCTTTCTTT,CASSWEDTEAFF
once,TRBJ2-2,NA,TRBV28,TGTGCCAGCAGTTTAAGAGGGCCGAGAACCGGGGAGCTGTTTTTT,CASSLRGPRTGELFF
few,TRBJ1-1,TRBD1,TRBV6-6,TGTGCCAGCAGAACCCCGGGACAGGGGGCTGAAGCTTTCTTT,CASRTPGQGAEAFF
NA,TRBJ1-1,NA,TRBV5-1,TGCGCCAGCAGCACACAGGGAATGAACACTGAAGCTTTCTTT,CASSTQGMNTEAFF
NA,TRBJ1-2,TRBD1,TRBV7-2,TGTGCCAGCAGCTTATCGACTATCCAGACAGGGGCATATGGCTACACCTTC,CASSLSTIQTGAYGYTF